One and the same sample provided the 15 T cell receptor beta chains below, sequenced in a study of T cell responses to AZD1222 COVID-19 vaccine. The data were produced by immunoSEQ multiplex PCR, yet TCRdb's version contains in-frame clones alone and is incomplete. The sample records 200,000 or so clones, 80% to 90% being singletons. The source was peripheral blood, collected on day 0 of MenACWY control vaccination. The receptors originated from an adult in good health.

The CDR3 reads CASSVTDSYNSPLHF. CDR3 DNA: TGTGCCAGCAGCGTCACGGATTCCTATAATTCACCCCTCCACTTT. The V and J genes are TRBV9 and TRBJ1-6; D is ambiguous. This CDR3 has 15 amino acids. The germline V gene encodes CDR1 SGDLS and CDR2 YYNGEE. The ends were cut back, 2 bases at V and 1 base at J, with 7 bases in the middle.

This chain uses TRBV12-3 or TRBV12-4 with TRBJ2-7; D gene ambiguous. The CDR3 spans 13 residues. Trimming stripped 2 bases from V and 1 base from J, with 6 bases between. CDR3 sequence reads: CASSLSTSYEQYF. In nucleotides, the CDR3 is TGTGCCAGCAGTTTAAGCACTTCCTACGAGCAGTACTTC.

This clone was detected only a few times. The chain employs TRBV29-1 and TRBJ1-1, with D tentatively TRBD1 (5 bases). V lost 4 bases and J lost 0, with 9 bases in between. CDR3 length: 13 amino acids. Germline V CDR1 and CDR2: SQVTM, ANQGSEA. In nucleotides, the CDR3 is TGCAGCGTTGGGGGACGGATGAACACTGAAGCTTTCTTT. Protein: CSVGGRMNTEAFF. Combining the CDR3 with reference TRBV29-1 and TRBJ1-1 gives the whole variable domain SAVISQKPSRDICQRGTSLTIQCQVDSQVTMMFWYRQQPGQSLTLIATANQGSEATYESGFVIDKFPISRPNLTFSTLTVSNMSPEDSSIYLCSVGGRMNTEAFFGQGTRLTVV.

The gene calls are TRBV9 and TRBJ1-3; D gene ambiguous. Germline values: CDR1 SGDLS, CDR2 YYNGEE. The CDR3 totals 12 residues. With 3 bases removed from V and 6 bases from J, the gap between germline ends came to 7 bases. The CDR3 region is CASSGRSNTIYF. The DNA of the CDR3 is TGTGCCAGCAGCGGACGTTCAAACACCATATATTTT.

J is TRBJ1-3 and V is TRBV4-2, with 7 bases fitting TRBD1. J was trimmed by 1 base and V by 6 bases; bases with no gene match: 3. The germline V gene encodes CDR1 LGHNA and CDR2 YNFKEQ. CDR3 length: 14 amino acids. The chain's CDR3 is CASRKGASGNTIYF. CDR3 in DNA: TGTGCCAGCAGAAAGGGGGCATCTGGAAACACCATATATTTT.

The chain links TRBV7-2 to TRBJ1-2; TRBD1 matches 7 bases. This CDR3 contains 15 residues. The junction had 10 bases not matched to a gene; V was cut back by 4 bases and J by 5 bases. Looked up from germline, CDR1 is SGHTA and CDR2 is FQGNSA. In DNA, the CDR3 is TGTGCCAGCAGCTCAACAGGGGCAGTTGGGTATGGCTACACCTTC. Amino acid sequence: CASSSTGAVGYGYTF.

The table lists this clone with a few counts. Here the CDR3 DNA reads TGCAGTGCCGGGGGACGCACAGATACGCAGTATTTT. Protein: CSAGGRTDTQYF. The V call is TRBV29-1, the J call TRBJ2-3; D perhaps matches TRBD2 (6 bases). This CDR3 region has 12 residues. The V gene's germline CDR1 is SQVTM and CDR2 ANQGSEA.

The V call is TRBV2, the J call TRBJ2-7; D could derive from TRBD1 or TRBD2 (5 bases each). The germline V gene encodes CDR1 SNHLY and CDR2 FYNNEI. This CDR3 comprises 15 residues. V lost 4 bases and J lost 2, with 15 bases in between. The CDR3 reads CASSGWARDPYEQYF. DNA for the CDR3: TGTGCCAGCAGTGGGTGGGCCAGGGACCCCTACGAGCAGTACTTC.

This clone was seen once. The chain couples TRBV28 to TRBJ1-6; D gene uncertain. V was cut by 6 bases and J by 7 bases, with 19 bases left in between. CDR1 is MDHEN, CDR2 SYDVKM, per germline. CDR3 size: 16 residues. For the CDR3, the DNA is TGTGCCAGCAGAACCCTCGGCGCAGGTGCCAATTCACCCCTCCACTTT. It specifies CASRTLGAGANSPLHF. Drawing the rest from reference TRBV28 and TRBJ1-6, the complete variable domain is DVKVTQSSRYLVKRTGEKVFLECVQDMDHENMFWYRQDPGLGLRLIYFSYDVKMKEKGDIPEGYSVSREKKERFSLILESASTNQTSMYLCASRTLGAGANSPLHFGNGTRLTVT.

The rearrangement links TRBV28 to TRBJ1-4, with TRBD1 matching 8 bases. Germline V gives CDR1 MDHEN, CDR2 SYDVKM. This CDR3 has 15 amino acids. V was clipped by 5 bases and J by 7 bases; unmatched bases: 9. CDR3 amino acids: CASSPDREGVEKLFF. CDR3 sequence (DNA): TGTGCCAGCAGTCCGGACAGGGAAGGGGTTGAAAAACTGTTTTTT.

The rearrangement uses TRBV11-3 and TRBJ2-1; the match to TRBD1 covers 9 bases. J was trimmed by 9 bases and V by 0 bases; bases with no gene match: 0. The CDR3 consists of 13 residues. The germline CDR1 and CDR2 sequences are SGHNT and YENEEA. CDR3 residues: CASSLEQGAEQFF. DNA of the CDR3: TGTGCCAGCAGCTTAGAACAGGGGGCTGAGCAGTTCTTC.

This clone appeared once. V gene TRBV3-1 (or the pseudogene TRBV3-2) combines with J gene TRBJ2-7; D uncertain. Germline V lookup: CDR1 LGHDT, CDR2 YNNKEL (reference sequence). V was shortened by 1 base and J by 2 bases, with 12 bases between the two germline ends. The CDR3 extends over 15 amino acids. The DNA for the CDR3 is TGTGCCAGCAGCCAAGGAACAGTGAGAGCCTACGAGCAGTACTTC. Translating gives CASSQGTVRAYEQYF.

The V call is TRBV1, the J call TRBJ1-2; the table assigns TRBD1, which was not confirmed against the DNA. TRBV1 is given as a pseudogene. The CDR3 runs 14 residues. CDR3 region: CTSSPDRLSGGYTF. CDR3 DNA: TGCACCAGCAGCCCAGACAGGTTATCAGGTGGCTACACCTTC.

CDR3 protein: CASRLSQDTGELFF. In nucleotides, the CDR3 is TGTGCCAGCAGACTGTCCCAGGACACCGGGGAGCTGTTTTTT. The chain recombines TRBV28 with TRBJ2-2; D not resolved. V was cut by 6 bases and J by 3 bases, with 11 bases left in between. The CDR3 is 14 residues long. In germline, CDR1 is MDHEN, CDR2 SYDVKM.

The V call is TRBV18, the J call TRBJ1-1; D possibly corresponds to TRBD1 (6 bases). The CDR3 is 15 amino acids. V was clipped by 3 bases and J by 1 base, with 12 bases between them. Germline V gene lookup returns CDR1 KGHSH and CDR2 LQKENI. For the CDR3, the DNA is TGTGCCAGCTCACCGGGCAGGGGCTCGAACACTGAAGCTTTCTTT. Its translation is CASSPGRGSNTEAFF. The full variable domain, rest sourced from reference TRBV18 and TRBJ1-1, is NAGVMQNPRHLVRRRGQEARLRCSPMKGHSHVYWYRQLPEEGLKFMVYLQKENIIDESGMPKERFSAEFPKEGPSILRIQQVVRGDSAAYFCASSPGRGSNTEAFFGQGTRLTVV.